This T cell receptor (beta chain) appears in the sequencing data of a study of T cell clonality in common variable immunodeficiency. General study findings and limits: Common variable immunodeficiency TCR beta sequences reportedly had fewer deletions and N-nucleotide insertions.

This clone was counted at least ten times. Its matching antigen is unknown. Mismatch with germline at one junction end may stem from a read error. The read halts 3 residues ahead of the CDR3 end, with the missing end drawn from the germline J gene. Sequencing used immunoSEQ multiplex PCR; TCRdb keeps in-frame clones, though not all of them. Listed for the sample are approximately 20,000 clones, none seen a single time. The CDR3 loop spans 16 amino acids. CDR1 SSHAT and CDR2 FNYEAQ come from the germline V gene (reference sequence). Reduced serum IgG, IgA and/or IgM plus specific antibody deficiency defined CVID.

Sample: peripheral blood mononuclear cells. This TCR derives from a human donor with common variable immunodeficiency. This chain joins TRBV7-7 and TRBJ2-5; 14 nucleotides align to TRBD2. The DNA read from the CDR3 is TGTGCTAGCAGCTTAGGACTAGCGGGGGGCCAAGAGACC. Translating gives CASSLGLAGGQET. The entire CDR3 sequence reads CASSLGLAGGQETQYF.